These 15 T cell receptor beta chains share one sample of origin, sequenced in a study of CD8 T cells in ankylosing spondylitis (dated by TCRdb to about 2017). Overall results and qualifications from the work: A TCR beta motif of seven or eight highly homologous amino acid variants appeared characteristic of blood from ankylosing spondylitis patients.

The library was built by means of 5' RACE. TCRdb shows the sequencer as Illumina HiSeq 2500. TCRdb reprocessed the public reads (quality trimming at Q25 with fastp, clone calling with MiXCR) and kept in-frame beta chains. Rows merge per CDR3 protein into single entries with the most common DNA and genes. This sample has under 950,000 distinct CDR3 sequences in its table, and around 19% of those were observed once. The ten largest clones represent over 15% of the sample. No antigen is known for these receptors. The material sequenced was blood, either unsorted or a sorted T cell fraction (not recorded which). The receptors here all came from a male donor with ankylosing spondylitis.

This clonotype was recorded a few times. J is TRBJ2-1 and V is TRBV9; D is perhaps TRBD1 or TRBD2 (5 bases each). With 5 bases removed from V and 5 bases from J, the gap between germline ends came to 14 bases. The CDR3 is made up of 14 amino acids. The germline gives CDR1 SGDLS, CDR2 YYNGEE. Written as DNA, the CDR3 is TGTGCCAGCAGGGCGGGTGAGGGGAACAATGAGCAGTTCTTC. The encoded protein is CASRAGEGNNEQFF. The entire variable domain, with the rest obtained from reference TRBV9 and TRBJ2-1, is as follows: DSGVTQTPKHLITATGQRVTLRCSPRSGDLSVYWYQQSLDQGLQFLIQYYNGEERAKGNILERFSAQQFPDLHSELNLSSLELGDSALYFCASRAGEGNNEQFFGPGTRLTVL.

The chain couples TRBV10-3 to TRBJ2-5, with a tentative D call TRBD1 (5 bases). V dropped 2 bases and J dropped 1 base, with 8 bases sitting between them. Germline CDR1 is ENHRY and CDR2 is SYGVKD. The CDR3 is 14 amino acids. The CDR3 protein is CAISEDSIQETQYF. The CDR3 nucleotides are TGTGCCATCAGTGAGGACAGTATCCAAGAGACCCAGTACTTC.

This clonotype was detected only a few times. This sequence joins TRBV7-6 and TRBJ1-1; maybe TRBD1 (5 bases). Germline V gene data show CDR1 as SGHVS and CDR2 as FNYEAQ. The CDR3 covers 14 residues. V lost 1 base and J lost 5, with 11 bases in between. The CDR3, as DNA: TGTGCCAGCAGCTTAGTAGACAGTGAGACTGAAGCTTTCTTT. It yields the protein CASSLVDSETEAFF.

The V gene is TRBV9, the J gene TRBJ1-1; TRBD1 matches at 9 bases. The germline V gene has CDR1 SGDLS and CDR2 YYNGEE. Unmatched junction bases numbered 6, after V lost 4 bases and J lost 2 bases. This CDR3 comprises 15 residues. Here the CDR3 reads CASSRLGQGNTEAFF. CDR3 bases: TGTGCCAGCAGCAGACTGGGACAGGGCAACACTGAAGCTTTCTTT.

This clonotype has a handful of counts. The chain uses TRBV7-8 and TRBJ2-3, with D possibly TRBD2 on 6 matching bases. V was clipped by 7 bases and J by 8 bases, with 10 bases between them. Germline values: CDR1 SGHVS, CDR2 FQNEAQ. The CDR3 sequence is 11 residues long. In DNA form, the CDR3 reads TGTGCCAGCACCCGGGGGAGTACGCAGTATTTT. Its protein product is CASTRGSTQYF.

This chain connects TRBV20-1 to TRBJ1-1; 8 positions agree with TRBD1. The ends lost 5 bases at V and 2 bases at J; junction bases unmatched: 7. Per germline, CDR1 DFQATT and CDR2 SNEGSKA (reference sequence). The CDR3 covers 14 residues. The CDR3 loop reads CSASKTGANTEAFF. Written as DNA, the CDR3 is TGCAGTGCTTCCAAGACAGGGGCAAACACTGAAGCTTTCTTT.

The sample holds a few counts of this clonotype. V usage is TRBV30 and J usage is TRBJ2-7; 9 bases fit TRBD2. CDR1 is GTSNPN and CDR2 is SVGIG in the germline V gene (reference sequence). This CDR3 has 14 amino acids. V lost 0 bases, J lost 2 bases, and 2 bases stayed unmatched. The CDR3 here is CAWSVLAGAYEQYF. In nucleotides, the CDR3 is TGTGCCTGGAGTGTTTTAGCGGGAGCCTACGAGCAGTACTTC.

V usage is TRBV29-1 and J usage is TRBJ1-2; TRBD1 matches at 8 bases. From germline, CDR1 is SQVTM and CDR2 ANQGSEA. The CDR3 loop spans 12 amino acids. After removal of 5 bases from V and 7 bases from J, the junction contained 6 bases not matched to a gene. The CDR3 region is CSVLGQGFGYTF. CDR3 coding DNA: TGCAGCGTTCTCGGACAGGGTTTTGGCTACACCTTC.

V gene TRBV3-1 combines with J gene TRBJ2-7; 8 bases agree with TRBD1. This CDR3 contains 14 residues. Germline V gene data show CDR1 as LGHDT and CDR2 as YNNKEL (reference sequence). V lost 5 bases to trimming and J lost 3 bases; unmatched junction nucleotides: 6. In nucleotides, the CDR3 is TGTGCCAGCAGCTGGGGGGACAGGAACTACGAGCAGTACTTC. Its translation: CASSWGDRNYEQYF.

The rearrangement joins TRBV27 to TRBJ2-1, with 9 bases lining up with TRBD2. The V and J ends lost 4 bases and 8 bases, in that order; junction bases with no gene match: 9. The V gene's germline CDR1 is MNHEY and CDR2 SMNVEV (reference sequence). The CDR3 has 15 residues. The CDR3: CASSSSGAQPYEQFF. CDR3 DNA sequence: TGTGCCAGCAGTTCTAGCGGGGCCCAGCCTTATGAGCAGTTCTTC.

The table lists this clonotype with many counts. This rearrangement joins TRBV12-3 or TRBV12-4 to TRBJ1-2, with no clear D. Deletions cut 5 bases from V and 1 base from J, with 8 bases between. The length of the CDR3 is 13 residues. CDR3 in amino acids: CASSITDNYGYTF. CDR3 nucleotide sequence: TGTGCCAGCAGTATAACAGATAACTATGGCTACACCTTC.

The CDR3 loop is CSVEWRGQLGYEQYF. The CDR3 DNA sequence: TGCAGCGTTGAATGGAGGGGGCAGCTAGGCTACGAGCAGTACTTC. The rearrangement uses TRBV29-1 and TRBJ2-7; tentatively, D is TRBD1 (7 bases). In germline, CDR1 is SQVTM, CDR2 ANQGSEA. The germline V and J ends were trimmed by 2 bases and 3 bases, with 17 bases remaining between them. The CDR3 length is 15 residues.

This clonotype came up a few times. The chain joins TRBV7-9 to TRBJ1-2, with D perhaps TRBD1 (6 bases). CDR1 SEHNR and CDR2 FQNEAQ come from the germline V gene (reference sequence). The CDR3 length is 14 residues. V was clipped by 2 bases and J by 14 bases, with 21 bases between them. The CDR3 sequence is CASSLTTPPTGKTF. In DNA, the CDR3 is TGTGCCAGCAGCTTAACTACTCCGCCTACAGGGAAAACCTTC.

The rearrangement links TRBV20-1 to TRBJ1-2; the match to TRBD1 covers 7 bases. Germline lookup yields CDR1 DFQATT and CDR2 SNEGSKA (reference sequence). J was trimmed by 4 bases and V by 5 bases; bases with no gene match: 4. CDR3 length: 12 amino acids. The CDR3 DNA follows: TGCAGTGCTCGGGACAGAGGCTATGGCTACACCTTC. This encodes CSARDRGYGYTF.

The sample holds a few counts of this clonotype. The rearrangement joins TRBV20-1 to TRBJ1-6, with D perhaps TRBD1 (5 bases). V was shortened by 0 bases and J by 5 bases, with 14 bases between the two germline ends. Germline CDR1 and CDR2: DFQATT and SNEGSKA (reference sequence). The CDR3 length is 16 residues. The CDR3 nucleotides read TGCAGTGCTAGAGACAAGACAGAACTAAATAATTCACCCCTCCACTTT. It yields the protein CSARDKTELNNSPLHF.